The 18 T cell receptor beta chains presented below share a single source sample, sequenced in a study of T cells in Graves' hyperthyroidism and ophthalmopathy. Amplification of TCR beta CDR3 regions was performed using RNA transcripts as template. In the first-round RT-PCR of the TCR CDR3, the HTBI primer set was used. TCRdb itself ran the multiplex PCR reads through MiXCR, one entry per CDR3 protein. The sample contains about 640,000 distinct CDR3 sequences, about 20% of which appear only once. Material for sequencing was blood. These receptors originate from a man aged 30-40 years with Graves' ophthalmopathy.

On this clonotype: A read error may explain this, as a much larger clone is one base away. J is TRBJ2-1 and V is TRBV6-1; 7 bases agree with TRBD2. Trimming took 8 bases from V and 0 from J; bases not matched to a gene: 7. This CDR3 has 15 residues. CDR1 is MNHNS and CDR2 is SASEGT in the germline V gene. CDR3 sequence (DNA): TGTGCCAGCGGCGGGACTAACGGCTCCTACAATGAGCAGTTCTTC. It encodes CASGGTNGSYNEQFF.

This clonotype was counted between two and nine times. The chain is built from TRBV6-2 or TRBV6-3 and TRBJ2-3, with 13 positions matching TRBD2. This CDR3 is built from 14 residues. The germline CDR1 and CDR2 sequences are MNHEY and SVGEGT. Losses at the gene ends were 10 bases for V and 4 bases for J; bases not matched to a gene: 5. CDR3 sequence: CATRLAGGADTQYF. Written as DNA, the CDR3 is TGTGCCACTAGACTAGCGGGAGGAGCAGATACGCAGTATTTT.

The V and J genes are TRBV4-1 and TRBJ2-2, with D perhaps matching TRBD1 (6 bases). V was trimmed by 8 bases and J by 1 base, leaving 17 bases between them. CDR1 and CDR2 (germline): MGHRA, YSYEKL. This CDR3 contains 16 residues. The CDR3 bases are TGCGCCAGCTCCCTCATGGGGGCGGGGAACACCGGGGAGCTGTTTTTT. Translation gives CASSLMGAGNTGELFF.

The chain links TRBV20-1 to TRBJ2-7, with 10 bases lining up with TRBD2. Germline values: CDR1 DFQATT, CDR2 SNEGSKA (reference sequence). Trimming removed 0 bases from V and 5 bases from J; junction bases left unmatched: 13. The CDR3 contains 17 residues. CDR3 in amino acids: CSARDLLAGAMWDEQYF. CDR3 in DNA: TGCAGTGCTAGAGATCTCCTAGCGGGAGCCATGTGGGACGAGCAGTACTTC.

The V gene is TRBV9, the J gene TRBJ2-7; 10 bases fit TRBD2. Germline V gene sequence: CDR1 SGDLS, CDR2 YYNGEE. The CDR3 totals 14 residues. Germline trimming cut 4 bases from V and 4 bases from J; bases unmatched to any gene: 5. The CDR3 DNA reads TGTGCCAGCAGCCCTTCGGGACTAGCGTACGAGCAGTACTTC. It encodes CASSPSGLAYEQYF.

This clonotype occurred a few times. The rearrangement joins TRBV10-3 to TRBJ2-7, with D perhaps given as TRBD1 or TRBD2 (6 bases each). Between the trimmed V and J ends, which lost 4 bases and 2 bases, there was a span of 15 bases. This CDR3 is 15 amino acids long. From germline, CDR1 is ENHRY and CDR2 SYGVKD. CDR3 amino acids: CAISGPGAIPYEQYF. The CDR3 region has the DNA TGTGCCATCAGTGGGCCGGGGGCGATCCCCTACGAGCAGTACTTC.

This clonotype was picked up many times. CDR3 protein: CASSPWTGRAFF. The CDR3 region has the DNA TGTGCCAGCAGCCCATGGACAGGTAGGGCTTTCTTT. The J gene is TRBJ1-1, the V gene TRBV3-1; 7 positions match TRBD1. Trimming cost V 4 bases and J 11 bases; bases outside gene matches: 7. CDR1 is LGHDT, CDR2 YNNKEL, per germline (reference sequence). The CDR3 spans 12 residues.

In this sample, this clonotype turned up many times. The CDR3 region is CASITGLAYEQYF. In DNA form, the CDR3 reads TGTGCCAGCATAACAGGACTTGCCTACGAGCAGTACTTC. The rearrangement links TRBV6-9 to TRBJ2-7; D is possibly TRBD1 or TRBD2 (5 bases each). This CDR3 region has 13 residues. V was shortened by 7 bases and J by 2 bases, with 12 bases between the two germline ends. From germline, CDR1 is MNHGY and CDR2 SVAAGI.

In this sample, this clonotype turned up a few times. This CDR3 is CASSVASGDNEQFF. For the CDR3, the DNA is TGTGCCAGCAGCGTAGCTAGCGGGGATAATGAGCAGTTCTTC. The chain recombines TRBV9 with TRBJ2-1, with 9 nucleotides matching TRBD2. The CDR3 consists of 14 residues. Germline CDR1 reads SGDLS; CDR2 reads YYNGEE. After removal of 0 bases from V and 7 bases from J, the junction contained 2 bases not matched to a gene.

This rearrangement joins TRBV6-1 to TRBJ2-7; tentatively, D is TRBD1 (5 bases). V gave up 8 bases and J gave up 3 bases, with 17 bases separating them. Germline V gene data show CDR1 as MNHNS and CDR2 as SASEGT. The CDR3 totals 14 residues. The CDR3 protein is CASDLGKGYYEQYF. The DNA for the CDR3 is TGTGCCAGCGATCTGGGGAAGGGGTACTACGAGCAGTACTTC.

The V call is TRBV5-1, the J call TRBJ2-1; tentatively, D is TRBD2 (6 bases). Per the germline V gene, CDR1 is SGHRS and CDR2 is YFSETQ. The CDR3 length is 15 residues. Trimming took 3 bases from V and 0 from J, leaving 10 bases between them. CDR3 sequence (DNA): TGCGCCAGCAGCTGGAGGGACCTCTCCTACAATGAGCAGTTCTTC. Translated, it gives CASSWRDLSYNEQFF.

This clonotype was seen a few times. The V and J genes are TRBV7-8 and TRBJ2-3; TRBD1 matches at 7 bases. V was pared by 4 bases and J by 0 bases, with 7 bases of the junction left unmatched. This CDR3 has 16 residues. CDR1 SGHVS and CDR2 FQNEAQ come from the germline V gene. The CDR3 DNA reads as TGTGCCAGCAGCTCTACTTGGACAGGCAGCACAGATACGCAGTATTTT. Translated, it gives CASSSTWTGSTDTQYF.

CDR3 in DNA: TGTGCCATCAGTGACGAAAACAGGGACGAGCAGTACTTC. Encoded protein: CAISDENRDEQYF. This chain links TRBV10-3 with TRBJ2-7; weak D call: TRBD1 (6 bases). The CDR3 spans 13 residues. V was cut by 3 bases and J by 5 bases, with 11 bases left in between. Germline V gene lookup returns CDR1 ENHRY and CDR2 SYGVKD.

This chain connects TRBV6-1 to TRBJ1-1, with a possible D match to TRBD1 (6 bases). Germline lookup yields CDR1 MNHNS and CDR2 SASEGT. The CDR3 extends over 14 amino acids. Trimming took 5 bases from V and 5 from J, leaving 15 bases between them. Here the CDR3 reads CASSYDSGATEAFF. CDR3 coding DNA: TGTGCCAGCAGTTATGACTCGGGGGCGACTGAAGCTTTCTTT.

The chain links TRBV20-1 to TRBJ2-7; TRBD2 agrees at 9 bases. The V and J ends lost 5 bases and 4 bases, in that order; junction bases with no gene match: 3. CDR1 DFQATT and CDR2 SNEGSKA come from the germline V gene (reference sequence). The CDR3 runs 12 residues. This chain's CDR3 is CSAAGGKYEQYF. CDR3 nucleotide sequence: TGCAGTGCTGCGGGAGGGAAATACGAGCAGTACTTC.

In this sample, this clonotype turned up a few times. The rearrangement joins TRBV2 to TRBJ2-7; D is perhaps TRBD2 (5 bases). Germline CDR1 SNHLY, CDR2 FYNNEI. There are 12 residues in the CDR3. Trimming removed 3 bases at V and 4 bases at J, with 7 bases between. CDR3 nucleotides: TGTGCCAGCAGTGAGGAGGTGTACGAGCAGTACTTC. Translation: CASSEEVYEQYF.

This clonotype was detected many times. This chain links TRBV12-3 or TRBV12-4 with TRBJ2-2, with D unresolved. Trimming removed 6 bases from V and 6 bases from J, with 11 bases in between. The CDR3 has 13 residues. The CDR3 sequence: CASSQNLAGELFF. The CDR3 bases are TGTGCCAGCAGCCAAAATCTAGCCGGGGAGCTGTTTTTT.

This clonotype appeared many times. CDR3 region: CASTREILETQYF. CDR3 in DNA: TGTGCCAGCACTCGGGAGATCCTCGAGACCCAGTACTTC. The rearrangement uses TRBV2 and TRBJ2-5; D is perhaps TRBD2 (6 bases). Deletions cut 7 bases from V and 5 bases from J, with 14 bases between. Germline CDR1 SNHLY, CDR2 FYNNEI. The CDR3 covers 13 residues.